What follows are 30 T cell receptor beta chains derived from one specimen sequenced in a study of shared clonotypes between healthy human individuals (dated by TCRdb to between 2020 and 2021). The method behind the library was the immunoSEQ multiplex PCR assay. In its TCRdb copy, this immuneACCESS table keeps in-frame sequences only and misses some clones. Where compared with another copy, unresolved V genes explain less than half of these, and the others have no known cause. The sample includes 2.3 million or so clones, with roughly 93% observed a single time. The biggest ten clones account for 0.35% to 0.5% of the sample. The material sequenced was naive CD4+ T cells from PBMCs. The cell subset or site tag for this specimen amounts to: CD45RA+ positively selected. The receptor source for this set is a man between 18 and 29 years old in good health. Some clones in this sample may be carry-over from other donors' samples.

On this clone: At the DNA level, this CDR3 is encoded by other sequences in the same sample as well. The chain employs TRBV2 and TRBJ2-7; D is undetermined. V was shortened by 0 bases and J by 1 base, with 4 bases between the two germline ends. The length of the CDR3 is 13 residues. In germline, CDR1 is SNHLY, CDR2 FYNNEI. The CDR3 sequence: CASSEARSYEQYF. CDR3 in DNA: TGTGCCAGCAGTGAAGCGCGGTCCTACGAGCAGTACTTC.

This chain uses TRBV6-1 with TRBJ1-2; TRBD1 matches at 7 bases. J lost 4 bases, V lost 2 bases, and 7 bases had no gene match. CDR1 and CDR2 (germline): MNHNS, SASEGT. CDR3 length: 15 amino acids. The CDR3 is CASSEREGGPYGYTF. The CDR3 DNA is TGTGCCAGCAGTGAACGGGAAGGGGGCCCCTATGGCTACACCTTC.

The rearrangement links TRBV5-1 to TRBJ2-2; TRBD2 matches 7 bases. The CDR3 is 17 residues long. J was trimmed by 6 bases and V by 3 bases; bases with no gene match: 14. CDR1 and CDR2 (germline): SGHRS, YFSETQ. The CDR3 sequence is CASSWWLAEITSGELFF. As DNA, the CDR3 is TGCGCCAGCAGCTGGTGGCTAGCGGAGATAACATCCGGGGAGCTGTTTTTT.

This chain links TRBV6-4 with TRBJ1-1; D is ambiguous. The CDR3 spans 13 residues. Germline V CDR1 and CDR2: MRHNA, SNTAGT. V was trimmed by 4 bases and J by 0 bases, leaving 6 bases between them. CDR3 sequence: CASSVRMNTEAFF. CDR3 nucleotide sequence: TGTGCCAGCAGTGTGCGGATGAACACTGAAGCTTTCTTT.

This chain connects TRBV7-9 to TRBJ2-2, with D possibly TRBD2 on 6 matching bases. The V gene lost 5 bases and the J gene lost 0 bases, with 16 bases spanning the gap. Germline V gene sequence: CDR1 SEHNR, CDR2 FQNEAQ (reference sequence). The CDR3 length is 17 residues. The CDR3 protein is CASSPAGFGANTGELFF. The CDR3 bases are TGTGCCAGCAGCCCGGCGGGATTCGGCGCGAACACCGGGGAGCTGTTTTTT.

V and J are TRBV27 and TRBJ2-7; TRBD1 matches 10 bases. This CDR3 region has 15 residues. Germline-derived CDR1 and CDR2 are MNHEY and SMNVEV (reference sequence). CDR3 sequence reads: CATAMGDRGLREQYF. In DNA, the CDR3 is TGTGCTACAGCAATGGGAGACAGGGGGCTAAGGGAGCAGTACTTC.

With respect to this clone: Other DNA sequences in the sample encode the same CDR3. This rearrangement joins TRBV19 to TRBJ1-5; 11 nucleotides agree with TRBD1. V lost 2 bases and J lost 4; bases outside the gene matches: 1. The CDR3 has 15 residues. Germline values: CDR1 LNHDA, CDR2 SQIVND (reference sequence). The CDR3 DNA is TGTGCCAGTAGTATAAGGGACAGGGGGAATCAGCCCCAGCATTTT. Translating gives CASSIRDRGNQPQHF.

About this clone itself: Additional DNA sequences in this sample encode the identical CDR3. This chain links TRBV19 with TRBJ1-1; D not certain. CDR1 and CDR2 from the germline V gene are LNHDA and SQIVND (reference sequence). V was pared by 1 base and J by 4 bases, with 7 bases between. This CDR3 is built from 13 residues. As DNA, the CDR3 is TGTGCCAGTAGTATAGCAGTTGGCACTGAAGCTTTCTTT. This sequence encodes CASSIAVGTEAFF.

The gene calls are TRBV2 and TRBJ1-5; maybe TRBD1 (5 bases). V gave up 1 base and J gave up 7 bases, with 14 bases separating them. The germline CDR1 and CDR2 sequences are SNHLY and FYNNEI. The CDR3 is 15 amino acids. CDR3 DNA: TGTGCCAGCAGTGAAGTATCAGGGTCTGAGCAGCCCCAGCATTTT. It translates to CASSEVSGSEQPQHF.

CDR3 in DNA: TGTGCCAGCAGTTCAGAGCGCAGCGCTGAAGCTTTCTTT. It is translated as CASSSERSAEAFF. The chain is built from TRBV6-5 and TRBJ1-1; D gene unclear. Germline loops: CDR1 MNHEY, CDR2 SVGAGI. This CDR3 spans 13 amino acids. The V gene lost 4 bases and the J gene lost 6 bases, with 12 bases spanning the gap.

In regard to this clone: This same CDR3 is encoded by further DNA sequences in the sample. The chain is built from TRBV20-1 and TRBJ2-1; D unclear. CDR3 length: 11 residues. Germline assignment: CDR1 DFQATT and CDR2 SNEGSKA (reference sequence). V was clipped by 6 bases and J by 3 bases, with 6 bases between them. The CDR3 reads CSAPGYNEQFF. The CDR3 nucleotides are TGCAGTGCCCCAGGCTACAATGAGCAGTTCTTC.

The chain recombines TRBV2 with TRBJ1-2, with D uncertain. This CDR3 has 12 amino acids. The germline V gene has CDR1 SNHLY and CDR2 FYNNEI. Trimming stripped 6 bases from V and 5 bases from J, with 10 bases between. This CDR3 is CASREPGYGYTF. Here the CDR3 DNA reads TGTGCCAGCAGGGAACCGGGATATGGCTACACCTTC.

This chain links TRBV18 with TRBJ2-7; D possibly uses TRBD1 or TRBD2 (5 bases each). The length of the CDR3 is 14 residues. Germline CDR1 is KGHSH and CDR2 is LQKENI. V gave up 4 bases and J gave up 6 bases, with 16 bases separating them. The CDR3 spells CASSRGQGVGEQYF. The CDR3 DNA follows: TGTGCCAGCTCACGCGGGCAGGGTGTGGGCGAGCAGTACTTC.

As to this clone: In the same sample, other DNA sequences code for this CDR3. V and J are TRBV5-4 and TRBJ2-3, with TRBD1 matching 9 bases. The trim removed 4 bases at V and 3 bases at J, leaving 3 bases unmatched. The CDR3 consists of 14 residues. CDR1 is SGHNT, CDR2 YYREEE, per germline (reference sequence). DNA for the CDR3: TGTGCCAGCAGCCCCGGACAGGGGACAGATACGCAGTATTTT. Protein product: CASSPGQGTDTQYF.

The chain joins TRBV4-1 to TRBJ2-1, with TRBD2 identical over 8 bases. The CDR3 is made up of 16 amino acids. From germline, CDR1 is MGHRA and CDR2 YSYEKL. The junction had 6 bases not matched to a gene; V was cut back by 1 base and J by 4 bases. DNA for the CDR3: TGCGCCAGCAGCCAAGGGAGGGCTAGCGGGTACAATGAGCAGTTCTTC. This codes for CASSQGRASGYNEQFF.

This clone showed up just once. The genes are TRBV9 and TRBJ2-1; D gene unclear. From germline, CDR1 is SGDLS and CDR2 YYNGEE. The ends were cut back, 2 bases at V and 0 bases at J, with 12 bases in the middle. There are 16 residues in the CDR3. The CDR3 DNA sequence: TGTGCCAGCAGCGTTTTGGCGGCCCTCTCCTACAATGAGCAGTTCTTC. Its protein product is CASSVLAALSYNEQFF.

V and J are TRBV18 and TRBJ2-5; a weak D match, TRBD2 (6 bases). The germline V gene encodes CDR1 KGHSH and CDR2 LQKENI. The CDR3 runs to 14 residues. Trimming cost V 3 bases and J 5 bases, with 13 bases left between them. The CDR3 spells CASSPSGSRETQYF. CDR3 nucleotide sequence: TGTGCCAGCTCACCTTCCGGGAGCCGGGAGACCCAGTACTTC.

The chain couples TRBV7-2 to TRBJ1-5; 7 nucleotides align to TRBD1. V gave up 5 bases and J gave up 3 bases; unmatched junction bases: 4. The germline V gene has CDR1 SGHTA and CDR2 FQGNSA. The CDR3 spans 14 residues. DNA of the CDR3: TGTGCCAGCAGCCTGGGACAGCTCAATCAGCCCCAGCATTTT. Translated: CASSLGQLNQPQHF.

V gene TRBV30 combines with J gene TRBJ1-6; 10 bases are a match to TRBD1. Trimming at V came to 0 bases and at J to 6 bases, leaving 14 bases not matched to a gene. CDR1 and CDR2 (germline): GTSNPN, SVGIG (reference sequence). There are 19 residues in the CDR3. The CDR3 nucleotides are TGTGCCTGGAGTGTAGGGATTGTTTTCGGACAGGGGGTTAATTCACCCCTCCACTTT. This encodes CAWSVGIVFGQGVNSPLHF.

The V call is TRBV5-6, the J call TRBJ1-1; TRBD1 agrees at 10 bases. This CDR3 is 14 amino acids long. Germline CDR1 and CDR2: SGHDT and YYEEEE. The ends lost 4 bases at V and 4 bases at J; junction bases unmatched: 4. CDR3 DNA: TGTGCCAGCAGCGGGGACAGGGGACTCACTGAAGCTTTCTTT. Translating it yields CASSGDRGLTEAFF.

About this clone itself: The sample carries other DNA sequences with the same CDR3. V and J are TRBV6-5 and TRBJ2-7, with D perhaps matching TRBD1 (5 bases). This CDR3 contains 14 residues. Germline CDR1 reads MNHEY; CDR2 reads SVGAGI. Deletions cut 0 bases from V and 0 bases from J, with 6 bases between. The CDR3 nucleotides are TGTGCCAGCAGTTACTCCAGGGACTCCTACGAGCAGTACTTC. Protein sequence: CASSYSRDSYEQYF.

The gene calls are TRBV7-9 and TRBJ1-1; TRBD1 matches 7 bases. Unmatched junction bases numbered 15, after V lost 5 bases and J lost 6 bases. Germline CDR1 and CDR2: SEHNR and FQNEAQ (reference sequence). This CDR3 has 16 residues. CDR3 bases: TGTGCCAGCAGCCTTAACAGGGGCGGCCCCTACGCTGAAGCTTTCTTT. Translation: CASSLNRGGPYAEAFF.

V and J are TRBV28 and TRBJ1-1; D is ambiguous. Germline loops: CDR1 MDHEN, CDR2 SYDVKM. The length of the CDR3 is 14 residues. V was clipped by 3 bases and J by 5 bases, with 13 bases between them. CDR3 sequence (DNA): TGTGCCAGCAGTTTTGGCCCCCTGGGGACTGAAGCTTTCTTT. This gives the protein CASSFGPLGTEAFF.

The CDR3 sequence is CSARGQIAYEQYF. Here the CDR3 DNA reads TGCAGCGCAAGGGGACAGATAGCCTACGAGCAGTACTTC. The V call is TRBV29-1, the J call TRBJ2-7, with 7 bases matching TRBD1. This CDR3 region has 13 residues. Looked up from germline, CDR1 is SQVTM and CDR2 is ANQGSEA. Trimming took 7 bases from V and 2 from J; bases not matched to a gene: 8.

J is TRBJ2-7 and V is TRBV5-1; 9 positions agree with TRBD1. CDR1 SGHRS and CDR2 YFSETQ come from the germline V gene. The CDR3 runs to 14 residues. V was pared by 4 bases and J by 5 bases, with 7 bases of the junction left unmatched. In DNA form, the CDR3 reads TGCGCCAGCAGCCTCGGGACAGGGAAGGACGAGCAGTACTTC. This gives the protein CASSLGTGKDEQYF. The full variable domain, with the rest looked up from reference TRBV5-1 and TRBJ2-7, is KAGVTQTPRYLIKTRGQQVTLSCSPISGHRSVSWYQQTPGQGLQFLFEYFSETQRNKGNFPGRFSGRQFSNSRSEMNVSTLELGDSALYLCASSLGTGKDEQYFGPGTRLTVT.

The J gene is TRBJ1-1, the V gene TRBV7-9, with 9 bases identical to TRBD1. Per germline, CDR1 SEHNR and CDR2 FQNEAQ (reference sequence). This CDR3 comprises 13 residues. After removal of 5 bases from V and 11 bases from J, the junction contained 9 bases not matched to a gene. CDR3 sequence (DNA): TGTGCCAGCAGCAGGGACAGGGATAAGGGGGCTTTCTTT. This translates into CASSRDRDKGAFF.

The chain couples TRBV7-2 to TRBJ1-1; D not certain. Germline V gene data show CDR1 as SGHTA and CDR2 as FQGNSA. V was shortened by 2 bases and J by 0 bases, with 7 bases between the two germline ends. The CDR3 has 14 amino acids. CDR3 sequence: CASSLRTLNTEAFF. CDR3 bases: TGTGCCAGCAGCTTAAGGACGTTGAACACTGAAGCTTTCTTT.

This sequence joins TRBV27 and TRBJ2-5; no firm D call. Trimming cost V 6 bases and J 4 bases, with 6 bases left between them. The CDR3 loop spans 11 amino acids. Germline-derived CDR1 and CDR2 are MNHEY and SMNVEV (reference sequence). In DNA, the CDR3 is TGTGCCAGCAGACTCCGAGAGACCCAGTACTTC. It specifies CASRLRETQYF.

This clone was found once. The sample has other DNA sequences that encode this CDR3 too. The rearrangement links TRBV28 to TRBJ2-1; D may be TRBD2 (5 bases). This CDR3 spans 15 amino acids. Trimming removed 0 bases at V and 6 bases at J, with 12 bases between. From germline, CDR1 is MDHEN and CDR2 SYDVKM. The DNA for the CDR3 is TGTGCCAGCAGTTTATGGGCAGGAGGAGGCAATGAGCAGTTCTTC. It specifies CASSLWAGGGNEQFF.

The CDR3 spells CASRDGGEGNNEQFF. CDR3 DNA sequence: TGTGCCAGCAGGGACGGTGGGGAGGGTAACAATGAGCAGTTCTTC. The gene calls are TRBV6-1 and TRBJ2-1, with 7 bases aligning to TRBD2. After removal of 6 bases from V and 5 bases from J, the junction contained 10 bases not matched to a gene. Germline CDR1 is MNHNS and CDR2 is SASEGT. The CDR3 is made up of 15 amino acids.